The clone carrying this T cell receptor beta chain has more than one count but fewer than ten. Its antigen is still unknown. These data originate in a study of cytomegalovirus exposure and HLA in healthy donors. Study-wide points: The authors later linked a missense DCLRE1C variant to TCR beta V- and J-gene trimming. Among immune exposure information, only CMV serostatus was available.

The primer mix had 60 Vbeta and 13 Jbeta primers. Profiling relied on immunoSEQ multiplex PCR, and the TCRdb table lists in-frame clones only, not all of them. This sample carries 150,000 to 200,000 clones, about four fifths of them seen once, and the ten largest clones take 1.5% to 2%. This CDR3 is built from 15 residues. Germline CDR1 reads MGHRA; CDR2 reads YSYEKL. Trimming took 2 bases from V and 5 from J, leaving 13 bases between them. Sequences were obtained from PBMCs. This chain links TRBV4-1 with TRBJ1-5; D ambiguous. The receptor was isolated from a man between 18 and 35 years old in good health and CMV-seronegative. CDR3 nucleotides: TGCGCCAGCAGCCAAACCGTCTCAGGTTATCAGCCCCAGCATTTT. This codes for CASSQTVSGYQPQHF.